What follows describes a single T cell receptor beta chain. The sample originates from a study of blood T cell repertoires in COVID-19. The table came from immunoSEQ multiplex PCR; TCRdb's copy has only in-frame clones and leaves some out. The table shows about 160,000 clones, with around 74% occurring only once. V gave up 6 bases and J gave up 2 bases, with 16 bases separating them. The germline CDR1 and CDR2 sequences are SQVTM and ANQGSEA. The CDR3 is 14 amino acids. This clonotype was obtained from a woman aged 55 to 70 with COVID-19, enrolled during active disease. This chain joins TRBV29-1 and TRBJ1-1; possible D gene TRBD1, 6 bases. Material: peripheral blood. CDR3 nucleotide sequence: TGCAGCGTCGCTTCTACAGGGCTTAACACTGAAGCTTTCTTT. It codes for CSVASTGLNTEAFF.